One and the same sample provided the 10 T cell receptor beta chains below, sequenced in a study of beta chain features in type 1 diabetes. Antigens of these TCRs are unknown. Reverse transcription of all isolated RNA meant that expressed TCRB transcripts were sequenced. The method was immunoSEQ multiplex PCR; TCRdb's version includes in-frame clones alone and lacks a portion of them. The table lists nearly 700,000 clones, around an eighth of them singletons. Broader study findings: People with Type 1 diabetes carried modestly yet significantly shorter TCRB CDR3s in all four CD4+ subsets.

Sequenced input: naive CD4+ T cells from blood. The receptors shown here come from a young man with type 1 diabetes.

The V gene is TRBV13, the J gene TRBJ2-6; 12 nucleotides agree with TRBD1. The germline V gene has CDR1 PRHDT and CDR2 FYEKMQ (reference sequence). V gave up 4 bases and J gave up 3 bases; unmatched junction bases: 10. The CDR3 contains 19 residues. The CDR3 DNA is TGTGCCAGCAGCTCCTCCCGGGACAGGGGGCGATATGGGGCCAACGTCCTGACTTTC. Amino acid sequence: CASSSSRDRGRYGANVLTF.

About this clone itself: The same CDR3 is also encoded by other DNA sequences in this sample. The rearrangement uses TRBV30 and TRBJ1-2, with 8 bases matching TRBD1. The V and J ends lost 4 bases and 7 bases, in that order; junction bases with no gene match: 8. CDR3 length: 13 amino acids. The germline CDR1 and CDR2 sequences are GTSNPN and SVGIG (reference sequence). For the CDR3, the DNA is TGTGCCTGGATAAACAGGGGGGTAGGTGGCTACACCTTC. Its translation: CAWINRGVGGYTF.

This clone was found a few times. The chain employs TRBV19 and TRBJ1-2; D is possibly TRBD1 (5 bases). The CDR3 consists of 12 residues. Germline V gene sequence: CDR1 LNHDA, CDR2 SQIVND (reference sequence). Trimming removed 7 bases from V and 8 bases from J, with 14 bases in between. The CDR3 region is CASTQGQGGYTF. The CDR3 DNA reads TGTGCCAGTACCCAGGGCCAGGGCGGCTACACCTTC.

This clone turned up a few times. CDR3 amino acids: CASSLEARDYGYTF. CDR3 nucleotides: TGCGCCAGCAGCTTGGAGGCTAGGGACTATGGCTACACCTTC. V and J are TRBV5-1 and TRBJ1-2; D is undetermined. Trimming cost V 0 bases and J 3 bases, with 9 bases left between them. Germline V gives CDR1 SGHRS, CDR2 YFSETQ. This CDR3 region has 14 residues.

The chain recombines TRBV5-4 with TRBJ2-5, with a tentative D call TRBD1 (6 bases). The CDR3 extends over 15 amino acids. Trimming pared 5 bases from V and 4 bases from J, leaving 18 bases between. Germline lookup yields CDR1 SGHNT and CDR2 YYREEE (reference sequence). For the CDR3, the DNA is TGTGCCAGCAGTTCACCCCAGGGGTCAGGAGAGACCCAGTACTTC. Its protein is CASSSPQGSGETQYF.

In regard to this clone: The junction does not match germline at one end; this may be a read error. The genes are TRBV5-1 and TRBJ2-5; a weak D match, TRBD1 (5 bases). Germline V gives CDR1 SGHRS, CDR2 YFSETQ. CDR3 length: 14 residues. The CDR3 DNA follows: TGCGCCAGCAGCTTGGTACCTCATGCACAGGTCTTCAACTTC. It encodes CASSLVPHAQVFNF.

This clone has a handful of counts. The chain carries TRBV6-5 and TRBJ2-5; 10 bases map to TRBD1. Per the germline V gene, CDR1 is MNHEY and CDR2 is SVGAGI. V trimming: 5 bases; J trimming: 4 bases; junction bases outside the gene matches: 1. The CDR3 is 13 residues long. The CDR3 spells CASSGTGAETQYF. The CDR3 nucleotides read TGTGCCAGCAGTGGGACAGGGGCAGAGACCCAGTACTTC.

The genes are TRBV9 and TRBJ2-6; tentatively, D is TRBD1 (6 bases). This CDR3 region has 18 residues. CDR1 is SGDLS and CDR2 is YYNGEE in the germline V gene. V lost 3 bases and J lost 0, with 16 bases in between. CDR3 DNA: TGTGCCAGCAGCGCCCCGTGGGGGCCGAGCTCTGGGGCCAACGTCCTGACTTTC. Translating gives CASSAPWGPSSGANVLTF. The entire variable domain, with the rest obtained from reference TRBV9 and TRBJ2-6, is as follows: DSGVTQTPKHLITATGQRVTLRCSPRSGDLSVYWYQQSLDQGLQFLIQYYNGEERAKGNILERFSAQQFPDLHSELNLSSLELGDSALYFCASSAPWGPSSGANVLTFGAGSRLTVL.

The gene calls are TRBV5-1 and TRBJ2-5; 12 bases are shared with TRBD2. CDR1 SGHRS and CDR2 YFSETQ come from the germline V gene. The length of the CDR3 is 16 residues. V dropped 4 bases and J dropped 5; count of bases not matched to a gene: 9. As DNA, the CDR3 is TGCGCCAGCAGCAGCGGGACTAGCGGGCACACGGAGACCCAGTACTTC. Translated, it gives CASSSGTSGHTETQYF.

The sample holds a few counts of this clone. CDR3 region: CASSPGQPAKNIQYF. CDR3 bases: TGTGCCAGCAGCCCGGGACAACCAGCCAAAAACATTCAGTACTTC. The rearrangement joins TRBV7-9 to TRBJ2-4; D is perhaps TRBD1 (6 bases). Germline V gives CDR1 SEHNR, CDR2 FQNEAQ (reference sequence). The V gene lost 5 bases and the J gene lost 0 bases, with 11 bases spanning the gap. CDR3 length: 15 amino acids.